Below are 18 T cell receptor beta chains sequenced from a single sample in a study of shared clonotypes between healthy human individuals. Clones were sequenced by immunoSEQ multiplex PCR, and TCRdb holds only the in-frame ones, with some missing. This sample has roughly 760,000 clones, with 74% found just once. Sequenced sample: memory CD4+ T cells sorted from blood. Subset: CD45RA-negative fraction. The receptors were gathered from a woman in her 30s in good health.

The rearrangement joins TRBV25-1 to TRBJ2-2; possibly TRBD1 for D (6 bases). There are 15 residues in the CDR3. Trimming removed 6 bases at V and 2 bases at J, with 13 bases between. CDR1 and CDR2 from the germline V gene are MGHDK and SYGVNS. The CDR3 protein is CASRYQGFNTGELFF. The CDR3 nucleotides read TGTGCCAGCAGATATCAGGGGTTTAACACCGGGGAGCTGTTTTTT.

The rearrangement joins TRBV11-2 to TRBJ2-2; D uncertain. The CDR3 covers 13 residues. Germline V gene sequence: CDR1 SGHAT, CDR2 FQNNGV. Trimming took 6 bases from V and 6 from J, leaving 11 bases between them. CDR3 in amino acids: CASSGSTPGELFF. The CDR3 coding sequence is TGTGCCAGCAGTGGTAGCACTCCCGGGGAGCTGTTTTTT.

In this sample, this clone turned up a few times. Other DNA sequences in the sample encode the same CDR3. The V gene is TRBV2, the J gene TRBJ2-5; no definite D call. The CDR3 has 12 residues. Per the germline V gene, CDR1 is SNHLY and CDR2 is FYNNEI. Trimming removed 3 bases at V and 5 bases at J, with 7 bases between. The CDR3 DNA reads as TGTGCCAGCAGTGAGCGTAGGGAGACCCAGTACTTC. This encodes CASSERRETQYF.

This clone has a count of ten or more. This chain connects TRBV27 to TRBJ2-3; 9 nucleotides align to TRBD2. V dropped 5 bases and J dropped 7; count of bases not matched to a gene: 4. CDR1 is MNHEY, CDR2 SMNVEV, per germline (reference sequence). The CDR3 contains 13 residues. The CDR3 DNA reads as TGTGCCAGCAGTCTAGCGGGAACTAATACGCAGTATTTT. Amino acid sequence: CASSLAGTNTQYF.

The chain is built from TRBV5-1 and TRBJ2-7, with 7 bases that match TRBD2. Germline V gives CDR1 SGHRS, CDR2 YFSETQ. The ends lost 0 bases at V and 9 bases at J; junction bases unmatched: 9. CDR3 length: 14 amino acids. The CDR3 spells CASSLEERDFGQYF. In nucleotides, the CDR3 is TGCGCCAGCAGCTTGGAGGAGCGGGATTTTGGGCAGTACTTC.

J is TRBJ2-2 and V is TRBV2; no reliable D call. V gave up 3 bases and J gave up 3 bases, with 2 bases separating them. The CDR3 loop spans 12 amino acids. Germline CDR1 is SNHLY and CDR2 is FYNNEI. CDR3 DNA: TGTGCCAGCAGTGACGACACCGGGGAGCTGTTTTTT. Its protein is CASSDDTGELFF.

The V call is TRBV10-3, the J call TRBJ2-1, with D unresolved. Looked up from germline, CDR1 is ENHRY and CDR2 is SYGVKD. V was cut by 10 bases and J by 0 bases, with 13 bases left in between. This CDR3 spans 14 amino acids. CDR3 DNA: TGTGCCACCCTGGGCCGGAGCTCCTACAATGAGCAGTTCTTC. It yields the protein CATLGRSSYNEQFF.

For the CDR3, the DNA is TGCGCCAGCAGTCAACGGGGGCCCCAGGGGAGCTCTGGAAACACCATATATTTT. This codes for CASSQRGPQGSSGNTIYF. The rearrangement uses TRBV23-1 and TRBJ1-3, with a tentative D call TRBD1 (6 bases). TRBV23-1 is recorded as an ORF, its role being uncertain. The CDR3 is 18 amino acids. V lost 2 bases and J 0 bases, leaving 17 bases between the germline ends.

This rearrangement joins TRBV7-8 to TRBJ1-5, with 9 bases matching TRBD1. The CDR3 covers 19 residues. Trimming cost V 2 bases and J 2 bases; bases outside gene matches: 13. From germline, CDR1 is SGHVS and CDR2 FQNEAQ. In nucleotides, the CDR3 is TGTGCCAGCAGCTTATTTCCAGGACAGGGGCGTCTCGGCAATCAGCCCCAGCATTTT. Protein sequence: CASSLFPGQGRLGNQPQHF. Based on the CDR3 plus reference TRBV7-8 and TRBJ1-5, the full variable domain is GAGVSQSPRYKVAKRGQDVALRCDPISGHVSLFWYQQALGQGPEFLTYFQNEAQLDKSGLPSDRFFAERPEGSVSTLKIQRTQQEDSAVYLCASSLFPGQGRLGNQPQHFGDGTRLSIL.

The CDR3 region is CASSLSERPQYF. In nucleotides, the CDR3 is TGCGCCAGCAGCTTGTCGGAGCGCCCGCAGTATTTT. This sequence joins TRBV5-1 and TRBJ2-3; D gene ambiguous. Germline CDR1 SGHRS, CDR2 YFSETQ. The CDR3 loop spans 12 amino acids. Trimming stripped 1 base from V and 10 bases from J, with 10 bases between.

The chain carries TRBV6-4 and TRBJ1-5, with D unresolved. Per the germline V gene, CDR1 is MRHNA and CDR2 is SNTAGT. This CDR3 spans 13 amino acids. V was trimmed by 3 bases and J by 3 bases, leaving 6 bases between them. CDR3 sequence reads: CASSETYNQPQHF. In DNA, the CDR3 is TGTGCCAGCAGTGAAACCTACAATCAGCCCCAGCATTTT.

The rearrangement joins TRBV19 to TRBJ2-1; the D gene is possibly TRBD2 (6 bases). The germline V and J ends were trimmed by 6 bases and 4 bases, with 16 bases remaining between them. CDR1 LNHDA and CDR2 SQIVND come from the germline V gene (reference sequence). CDR3 length equals 15 residues. CDR3 DNA: TGTGCCAGTAGCAAGACTAGTCTGTCTTACAATGAGCAGTTCTTC. Translated, it gives CASSKTSLSYNEQFF.

CDR3 sequence reads: CASEVYYEQYF. The CDR3 nucleotides read TGTGCCAGCGAGGTCTATTACGAGCAGTACTTC. The chain joins TRBV6-1 to TRBJ2-7, with no clear D. This CDR3 is built from 11 residues. V lost 8 bases and J lost 4, with 9 bases in between. Germline CDR1 and CDR2: MNHNS and SASEGT.

This clone showed up many times. J is TRBJ2-1 and V is TRBV27; 11 positions agree with TRBD2. Germline assignment: CDR1 MNHEY and CDR2 SMNVEV (reference sequence). The V segment lost 7 bases and the J segment 0 bases; nucleotides outside the gene matches: 11. This CDR3 contains 18 residues. In DNA, the CDR3 is TGTGCCAGCATTAAAACTAGCGGGGGCCCCAGCTCCTACAATGAGCAGTTCTTC. Translated: CASIKTSGGPSSYNEQFF.

This chain links TRBV5-1 with TRBJ1-1; 8 bases line up with TRBD1. J lost 2 bases, V lost 4 bases, and 10 bases had no gene match. The CDR3 runs 16 residues. Germline V lookup: CDR1 SGHRS, CDR2 YFSETQ. As DNA, the CDR3 is TGCGCCAGCAGCGGAGGACAGGGAAGAACCAACACTGAAGCTTTCTTT. It yields the protein CASSGGQGRTNTEAFF.

The rearrangement joins TRBV11-2 to TRBJ2-7; 12 bases agree with TRBD2. This CDR3 has 17 residues. The germline V gene encodes CDR1 SGHAT and CDR2 FQNNGV. J lost 7 bases, V lost 4 bases, and 14 bases had no gene match. This CDR3 is CASSSARTSGMSREQYF. CDR3 DNA sequence: TGTGCCAGCAGCTCAGCCCGGACTAGCGGGATGTCTCGGGAGCAGTACTTC.

This clone appeared once. The chain is built from TRBV28 and TRBJ1-2; 7 bases map to TRBD1. The CDR3 is made up of 14 amino acids. With V trimmed by 6 bases and J by 5 bases, 9 bases remained unmatched. In germline, CDR1 is MDHEN, CDR2 SYDVKM. The CDR3 here is CASSVPGQLYGYTF. CDR3 bases: TGTGCCAGCAGCGTTCCGGGACAGCTGTATGGCTACACCTTC.

The chain uses TRBV4-1 and TRBJ2-2, with D perhaps TRBD1 or TRBD2 (5 bases each). This CDR3 is 16 amino acids long. Germline CDR1 MGHRA, CDR2 YSYEKL. V lost 8 bases, J lost 0 bases, and 16 bases lay in between. As DNA, the CDR3 is TGCGCCAGCGAGCCTTCCGGGACGGCGAACACCGGGGAGCTGTTTTTT. Translated: CASEPSGTANTGELFF.